Listed below are T cell receptor beta chains from one sample, sequenced in a study of T cell responses to AZD1222 COVID-19 vaccine. The data were produced by immunoSEQ multiplex PCR, yet TCRdb's version contains in-frame clones alone and is incomplete. The table includes approximately 140,000 clones, 90% to 95% detected once. The sample in question was peripheral blood, obtained on day 0 of MenACWY control vaccination. The receptors were sampled from an adult in good health. Each CDR3 is given with its conserved first and last residue. The D gene is left open where the match is weak. A row's size may be missing; if present it is once, few, many or a size class.

d_gene	v_gene	len	j_gene	abundance	CDR3nt	CDR3aa
.	TRBV6-5	13	TRBJ1-1	.	TGTGCCAGCAGTCCAGTCCTGGACACTGAAGCTTTCTTT	CASSPVLDTEAFF
.	TRBV7-9	14	TRBJ1-3	.	TGTGCCATCCGCGTGGGTCCCTCTGGAAACACCATATATTTT	CAIRVGPSGNTIYF
.	TRBV6-5	15	TRBJ1-2	.	TGTGCCAGCAGTTACTCGCACAGCCTGAACTATGGCTACACCTTC	CASSYSHSLNYGYTF
.	TRBV3-1/TRBV3-2	17	TRBJ2-6	.	TGTGCCAGCAGCCCCGGATCTGGGAGCTCTGGGGCCAACGTCCTGACTTTC	CASSPGSGSSGANVLTF
.	TRBV19	11	TRBJ1-2	.	TGTGCCGAAAAGAGCGGCTATGGCTACACCTTC	CAEKSGYGYTF
.	TRBV6-5	13	TRBJ2-3	once	TGTGCCAGCAGCCAAACCCGTGGCAATACGCAGTATTTT	CASSQTRGNTQYF
.	TRBV18	14	TRBJ1-2	.	TGTGCCAGCCGAGACGGAACAGGGCTCGGCGGCTACACCTTC	CASRDGTGLGGYTF
.	TRBV12-3/TRBV12-4	12	TRBJ1-5	.	TGTGCCAGCAGCCGTTCGAGGCAGCCCCAGCATTTT	CASSRSRQPQHF
TRBD1	TRBV6-5	13	TRBJ1-2	.	TGTGCCAGCAGTTACGCGACAGGGTTCGGCTACACCTTC	CASSYATGFGYTF
.	TRBV7-9	12	TRBJ2-3	.	TGTGCCAGCAGCATCGAGGCAGATACGCAGTATTTT	CASSIEADTQYF
TRBD1	TRBV7-9	15	TRBJ1-1	.	TGTGCCAGCAGCCCGAGGGACAGTATGAACACTGAAGCTTTCTTT	CASSPRDSMNTEAFF
.	TRBV7-9	15	TRBJ1-4	.	TGTGCCAGCAGCTTAGGCGCAGGGGCAAGTGAAAAACTGTTTTTT	CASSLGAGASEKLFF
.	TRBV19	15	TRBJ1-6	.	TGTGCCAGTACTATAGGGGGGCAGGGAAATTCACCCCTCCACTTT	CASTIGGQGNSPLHF
.	TRBV5-1	12	TRBJ2-7	once	TGCGCCAGCAGCCTGGTGGCCTACGAGCAGTACTTC	CASSLVAYEQYF
.	TRBV7-8	12	TRBJ1-1	.	TGTGCCAGCAGCTTAGCCGGCGCTGAAGCTTTCTTT	CASSLAGAEAFF
TRBD2	TRBV4-1	15	TRBJ2-1	.	TGCGCCAGCAGCATTAGCGGGAGTCTGTACAATGAGCAGTTCTTC	CASSISGSLYNEQFF
TRBD1	TRBV2	15	TRBJ1-2	few	TGTGCCAGCAGTGAAGCGTTCGGGACAGGGAATGGCTACACCTTC	CASSEAFGTGNGYTF
.	TRBV9	14	TRBJ1-5	.	TGTGCCAGCAGCGTAGCAGGGTTCAATCAGCCCCAGCATTTT	CASSVAGFNQPQHF
.	TRBV3-1/TRBV3-2	15	TRBJ1-2	.	TGTGCCAGCAGCCAAGATGGGGGTCTGAACTATGGCTACACCTTC	CASSQDGGLNYGYTF
TRBD1	TRBV5-5	14	TRBJ1-1	.	TGTGCCAGCAGCTTCGGGACAGGGAGCACTGAAGCTTTCTTT	CASSFGTGSTEAFF
.	TRBV19	15	TRBJ2-2	.	TGTGCCAGTAGTATCTGGACCCCGCCGGCCGGGGAGCTGTTTTTT	CASSIWTPPAGELFF